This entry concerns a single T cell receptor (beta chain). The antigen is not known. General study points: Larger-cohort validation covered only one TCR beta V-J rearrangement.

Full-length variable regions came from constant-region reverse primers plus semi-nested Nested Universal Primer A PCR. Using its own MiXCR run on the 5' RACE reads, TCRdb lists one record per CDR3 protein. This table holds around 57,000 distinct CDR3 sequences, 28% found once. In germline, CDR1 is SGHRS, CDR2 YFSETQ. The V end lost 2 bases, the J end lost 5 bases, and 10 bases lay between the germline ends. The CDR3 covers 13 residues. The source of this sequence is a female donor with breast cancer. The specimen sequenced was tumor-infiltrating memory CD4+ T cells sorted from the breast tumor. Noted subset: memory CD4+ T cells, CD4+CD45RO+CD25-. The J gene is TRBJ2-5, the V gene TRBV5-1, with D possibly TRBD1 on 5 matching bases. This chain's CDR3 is CASSFGQGETQYF. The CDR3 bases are TGCGCCAGCAGCTTCGGACAAGGGGAGACCCAGTACTTC.